These T cell receptor beta chains were read from a single sample in a study of T cell clusters in autoimmune cytopenias. TCRdb re-analyzed the multiplex PCR reads; it lists each CDR3 protein once, without DNA. This listing includes about 11,000 distinct CDR3 sequences. Separately, the same data were catalogued under a study of T cell repertoires in aging, cancer and after chemotherapy.

Sequenced sample: peripheral blood. These receptors were taken from a human donor in good health. Each CDR3 is given with its conserved first and last residue. Clone size is not always given. Where it is, it says once, few, many or a class for expanded clones.

cdr3_aa: CASRSWDRRYYEQYF
clone_size: -
v_call: TRBV6-5
j_call: TRBJ2-7

cdr3_aa: CASSLGQGRSPLHF
clone_size: -
v_call: TRBV18
j_call: TRBJ1-6

cdr3_aa: CSVGQNTGELFF
clone_size: medium-sized
v_call: TRBV29-1
j_call: TRBJ2-2

cdr3_aa: CAWSGGQGVREQYF
clone_size: -
v_call: TRBV30
j_call: TRBJ2-7

cdr3_aa: CASSRTGPGELFF
clone_size: medium-sized
v_call: TRBV19
j_call: TRBJ2-2

cdr3_aa: CASTRTSGGLSGANVLTF
clone_size: -
v_call: TRBV12-3/TRBV12-4
j_call: TRBJ2-6

cdr3_aa: CASSLEANTGELFF
clone_size: medium-sized
v_call: TRBV11-1
j_call: TRBJ2-2

cdr3_aa: CASSPLANEKLFF
clone_size: -
v_call: TRBV18
j_call: TRBJ1-4

cdr3_aa: CASSMFANTGELFF
clone_size: medium-sized
v_call: TRBV19
j_call: TRBJ2-2

cdr3_aa: CASSLAEMSGVNYGYTF
clone_size: -
v_call: TRBV12-3/TRBV12-4
j_call: TRBJ1-2